What follows are 4 T cell receptor beta chains derived from one specimen sequenced in a study of CD8 T cells in Susac syndrome. An amount of RNA that ranged from roughly 0.45 to 1 ug was reverse transcribed with random hexamers. Each CDR3 protein gets one entry after TCRdb re-called the immunoSEQ multiplex PCR reads with MiXCR. The sample contains tens of thousands of distinct CDR3 sequences, 90% to 95% of which appear only once. Specimen: CD4+ T cells from PBMCs. These receptors all come from a human donor with Susac syndrome.

The V gene is TRBV4-1, the J gene TRBJ2-5; 7 bases are a match to TRBD2. V was clipped by 4 bases and J by 1 base; unmatched bases: 6. Per germline, CDR1 MGHRA and CDR2 YSYEKL. The CDR3 spans 15 residues. The CDR3 region is CASSPYRGVQETQYF. The CDR3 DNA reads TGCGCCAGCAGCCCCTATCGGGGGGTCCAAGAGACCCAGTACTTC.

J is TRBJ2-5 and V is TRBV29-1, with D possibly matching TRBD2 (6 bases). Trimming left V 3 bases short and J 5 bases short, with 13 bases between. The germline CDR1 and CDR2 sequences are SQVTM and ANQGSEA. CDR3 length: 13 amino acids. CDR3: CSVERGEGETQYF. CDR3 coding DNA: TGCAGCGTTGAGCGGGGCGAGGGGGAGACCCAGTACTTC.

Turning to this clonotype: One junction end does not reproduce the germline sequence, and a read error may be involved. This rearrangement joins TRBV28 to TRBJ2-2; 7 nucleotides agree with TRBD2. CDR3 length equals 15 residues. Germline assignment: CDR1 MDHEN and CDR2 SYDVKM. The CDR3: CASSLGGSDTGKLFF. The CDR3 coding sequence is TGTGCCAGCAGTTTGGGGGGGAGTGACACCGGGAAGCTGTTTTTT. Variable domain in full (rest from reference TRBV28 and TRBJ2-2): DVKVTQSSRYLVKRTGEKVFLECVQDMDHENMFWYRQDPGLGLRLIYFSYDVKMKEKGDIPEGYSVSREKKERFSLILESASTNQTSMYLCASSLGGSDTGKLFFGEGSRLTVL.

CDR3 nucleotide sequence: TGTGCCAGCAGAGGGGACAGTTCGAACACTGAAGCTTTCTTT. This codes for CASRGDSSNTEAFF. The chain uses TRBV6-2 or TRBV6-3 and TRBJ1-1; 7 nucleotides line up with TRBD1. CDR1 MNHEY and CDR2 SVGEGT come from the germline V gene. The CDR3 has 14 residues. V lost 6 bases, J lost 1 base, and 5 bases stayed unmatched.